This T cell receptor beta chain was recovered during a study of spatial heterogeneity in lung cancer (dated by TCRdb to about 2019). Background for the entire study: Samples were obtained from over 70 patients with early-stage, untreated non-small cell lung cancer from the lung TRACERx cohort. Follow-up PBMC samples were sequenced whenever available, and the median time to follow-up was 2 to 3 years after resection. More beta-chain than alpha-chain transcripts were consistently detected, likely reflecting higher beta-chain transcript abundance. In the raw uncorrected reads, each unique combination of TCR and UMI appeared more than ten times on average. The study quantitatively compared TCR alpha and beta repertoires across multiple tumor regions, matched nontumor lung and blood in non-small cell lung cancer. Nonsynonymous mutation counts, determined by whole-exome sequencing of tumor tissue, were related to features of the TCR repertoire. At surgery, hundreds of tumor regions, roughly 63 matched nontumor lung samples and 56 PBMC samples were TCR-sequenced for both alpha and beta chains.

The paper's findings and limits, for the study overall: Comparisons of baseline and follow-up blood repertoires included only around 13 patients. Additional single-cell paired TCR alpha and beta sequencing was considered necessary to confirm, at a functional level, the hypothesis that regional TCRs recognize regional mutations. Ubiquitous expanded tumor TCRs were detected in blood more often at tumor resection than at routine follow-up.

Library preparation used 5' RACE. The data were produced on a NextSeq 500. The TCR library protocol attached a unique molecular identifier to each TCR cDNA molecule to allow correction of PCR and sequencing errors. In the source study's methods: TCR identification, UMI-based error correction and CDR3 extraction were performed with Decombinator tools. Expanded TCRs were defined as those above a frequency of 2 per 1,000, corresponding to the top 1% of the tumor frequency distribution. Renyi diversity was calculated using the R vegan package after each repertoire was subsampled 100 times to 5,000 TCRs. CDR3 similarity networks were built from amino acid triplet string-kernel similarity, with CDR3s being connected when pairwise similarity was above 0.82. TCRdb reran the public reads through fastp at Q25 and MiXCR, keeping productive beta chains. CDR3 protein sequences are deduplicated, and each keeps its most common genes and DNA. Clone size and V and J calls follow TCRdb, not the original study. This sample is represented by around 110,000 distinct CDR3 sequences; 9.5% to 15% of them were singletons. The ten largest clones capture around a sixth of the sample.

The label giving this sample's time point can be read as: blood at routine non-recurrence follow-up after resection. For TCR sequencing, whole RNA was extracted from tumor and nontumor lung tissue, or from cryopreserved PBMC samples, and no cell sorting was done. Patients were selected for TCR sequencing only if sufficient RNA was available from at least two tumor regions. At the junction V is shortened by 8 bases and J by 5 bases; bases outside the gene matches: 9. The CDR3 measures 15 amino acids from cysteine to phenylalanine. The kept DNA is CDR3 alone, 45 bases in frame from the first base. The germline V gene provides CDR1 SNHLY and CDR2 FYNNEI. With regard to this clonotype: Its antigen is not yet known. Per-nucleotide qualities are absent, and no much larger clonotype sits a single base away.

The sequences come from PBMCs, collected at follow-up. The receptor comes from a male donor with early-stage non-small cell lung cancer. Here the chain combines TRBV2 and TRBJ1-5; TRBD1 matches 10 bases in the middle. The CDR3 region has the sequence CASGSGQGIYQPQHF. The nucleotide sequence reads as follows: TGTGCCAGCGGTTCGGGACAGGGGATATATCAGCCCCAGCATTTT.